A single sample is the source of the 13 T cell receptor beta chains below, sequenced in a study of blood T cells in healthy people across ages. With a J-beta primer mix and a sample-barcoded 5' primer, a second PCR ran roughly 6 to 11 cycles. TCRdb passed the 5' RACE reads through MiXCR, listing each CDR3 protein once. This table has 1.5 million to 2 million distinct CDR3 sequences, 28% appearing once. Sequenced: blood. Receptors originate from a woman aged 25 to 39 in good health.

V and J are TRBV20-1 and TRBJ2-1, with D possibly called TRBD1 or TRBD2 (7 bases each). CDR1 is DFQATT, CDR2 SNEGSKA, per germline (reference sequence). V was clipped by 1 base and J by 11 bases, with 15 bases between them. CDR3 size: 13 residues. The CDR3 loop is CSARVPGGGKQFF. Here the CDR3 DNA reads TGCAGTGCTAGAGTCCCAGGGGGGGGTAAGCAGTTCTTC.

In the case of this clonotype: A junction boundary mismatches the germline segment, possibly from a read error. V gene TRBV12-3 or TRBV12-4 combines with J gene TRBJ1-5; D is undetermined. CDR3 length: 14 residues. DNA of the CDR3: TGTGCCAGCACCGAAGAGAGAGGGAATCCGCCCCAGCATTTT. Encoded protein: CASTEERGNPPQHF.

The CDR3 DNA is TGTGCCAGCAGTAGGCCCCGGACAGTCAACACCGGGGAGCTGTTTTTT. This sequence encodes CASSRPRTVNTGELFF. V usage is TRBV6-2 or TRBV6-3 and J usage is TRBJ2-2; tentatively, D is TRBD1 (6 bases). Germline loops: CDR1 MNHEY, CDR2 SVGEGT. This CDR3 has 16 residues. V was clipped by 5 bases and J by 2 bases, with 15 bases between them.

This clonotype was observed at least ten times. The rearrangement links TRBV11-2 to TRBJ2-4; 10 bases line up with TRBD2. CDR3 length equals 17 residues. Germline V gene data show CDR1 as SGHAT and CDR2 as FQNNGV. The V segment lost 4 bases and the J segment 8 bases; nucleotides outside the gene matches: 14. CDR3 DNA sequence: TGTGCCAGCAGCTCCCCCCCCCTAAGCGGGAGGGGCCACATTCAGTACTTC. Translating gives CASSSPPLSGRGHIQYF.

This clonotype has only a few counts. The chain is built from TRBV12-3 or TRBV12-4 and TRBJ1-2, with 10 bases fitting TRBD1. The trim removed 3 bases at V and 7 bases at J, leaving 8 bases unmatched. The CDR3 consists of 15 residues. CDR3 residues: CASSFGDRGLGGYTF. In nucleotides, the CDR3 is TGTGCCAGCAGTTTTGGGGACAGGGGATTAGGTGGCTACACCTTC.

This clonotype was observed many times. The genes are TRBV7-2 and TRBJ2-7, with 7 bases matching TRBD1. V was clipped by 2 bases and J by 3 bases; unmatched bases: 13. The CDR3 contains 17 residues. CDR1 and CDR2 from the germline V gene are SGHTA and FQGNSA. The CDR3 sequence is CASSLWIGTANNYEQYF. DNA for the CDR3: TGTGCCAGCAGCTTATGGATAGGGACAGCCAATAACTACGAGCAGTACTTC.

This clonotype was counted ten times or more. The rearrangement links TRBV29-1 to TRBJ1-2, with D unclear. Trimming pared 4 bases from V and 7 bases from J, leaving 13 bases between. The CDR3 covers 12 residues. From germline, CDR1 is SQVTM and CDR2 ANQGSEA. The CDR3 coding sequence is TGCAGCGTTGGGGGTCGAGAAATTGGCTACACCTTC. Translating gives CSVGGREIGYTF. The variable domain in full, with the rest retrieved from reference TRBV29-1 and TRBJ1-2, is SAVISQKPSRDICQRGTSLTIQCQVDSQVTMMFWYRQQPGQSLTLIATANQGSEATYESGFVIDKFPISRPNLTFSTLTVSNMSPEDSSIYLCSVGGREIGYTFGSGTRLTVV.

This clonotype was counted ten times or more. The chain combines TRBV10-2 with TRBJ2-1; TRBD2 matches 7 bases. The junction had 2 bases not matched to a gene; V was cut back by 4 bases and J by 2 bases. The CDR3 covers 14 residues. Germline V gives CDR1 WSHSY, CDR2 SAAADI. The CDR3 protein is CASSGRGAYNEQFF. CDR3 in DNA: TGCGCCAGCAGTGGACGGGGGGCCTACAATGAGCAGTTCTTC.

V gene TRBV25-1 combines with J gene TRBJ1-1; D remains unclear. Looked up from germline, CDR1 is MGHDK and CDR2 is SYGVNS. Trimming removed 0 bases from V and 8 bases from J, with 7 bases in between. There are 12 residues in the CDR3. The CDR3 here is CASSEYGWEAFF. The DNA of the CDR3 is TGTGCCAGCAGTGAATATGGGTGGGAAGCTTTCTTT.

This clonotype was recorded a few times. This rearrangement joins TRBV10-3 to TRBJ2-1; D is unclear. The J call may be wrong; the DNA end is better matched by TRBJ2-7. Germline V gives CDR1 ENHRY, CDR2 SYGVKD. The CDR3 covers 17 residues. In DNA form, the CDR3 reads TGTGCCATCAGTGAGTCGTCCGACGGACCCTCCTACAATGAGCAGTACTTC. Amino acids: CAISESSDGPSYNEQYF.

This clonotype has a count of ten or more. DNA for the CDR3: TGCAGCGTCCCCATCCGATTCGGGACTAGCGGTTACAATGAGCAGTTCTTC. Translated, it gives CSVPIRFGTSGYNEQFF. This chain connects TRBV29-1 to TRBJ2-1; 11 positions match TRBD2. The CDR3 spans 17 residues. From germline, CDR1 is SQVTM and CDR2 ANQGSEA. V lost 6 bases, J lost 4 bases, and 14 bases stayed unmatched.

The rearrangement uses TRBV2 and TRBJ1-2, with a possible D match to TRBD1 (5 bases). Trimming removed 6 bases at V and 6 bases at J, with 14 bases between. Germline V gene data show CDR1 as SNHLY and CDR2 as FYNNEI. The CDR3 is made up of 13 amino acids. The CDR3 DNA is TGTGCCAGCAGGTACACAGGCAATGATGGCTACACCTTC. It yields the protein CASRYTGNDGYTF.

CDR3 residues: CASSVGPQGTYEQYF. As DNA, the CDR3 is TGTGCCAGCAGCGTGGGGCCCCAGGGGACCTACGAGCAGTACTTC. This chain joins TRBV9 and TRBJ2-7, with D tentatively TRBD1 (6 bases). V dropped 2 bases and J dropped 2 bases, with 14 bases sitting between them. Germline values: CDR1 SGDLS, CDR2 YYNGEE. This CDR3 region has 15 residues.